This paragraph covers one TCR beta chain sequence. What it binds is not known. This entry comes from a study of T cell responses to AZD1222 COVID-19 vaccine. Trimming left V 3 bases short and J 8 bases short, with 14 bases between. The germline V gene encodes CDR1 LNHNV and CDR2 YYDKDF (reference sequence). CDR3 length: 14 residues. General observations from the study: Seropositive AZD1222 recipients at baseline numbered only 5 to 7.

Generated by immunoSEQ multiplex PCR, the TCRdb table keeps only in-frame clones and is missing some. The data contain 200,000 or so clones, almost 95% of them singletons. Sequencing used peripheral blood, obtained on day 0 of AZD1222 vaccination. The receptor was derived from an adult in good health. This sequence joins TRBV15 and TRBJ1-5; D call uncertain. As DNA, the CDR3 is TGTGCCACCAGCAGTCGACTGACTGGGGAGCCCCAGCATTTT. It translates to CATSSRLTGEPQHF.